A single sample gave rise to the 8 T cell receptor beta chains below, sequenced in a study of blood T cell repertoires in COVID-19. Sequencing used immunoSEQ multiplex PCR; TCRdb keeps in-frame clones, though not all of them. The profile covers approximately 270,000 clones, with 85% to 90% appearing a single time and more than 1.5% taken by the ten largest. Sequenced material: PBMCs or T cells enriched from blood (not recorded which). The receptors derive from a man in his forties who had recovered from COVID-19.

This chain links TRBV7-2 with TRBJ2-2, with D possibly TRBD2 on 6 matching bases. The CDR3 has 17 residues. V lost 0 bases to trimming and J lost 3 bases, with 14 bases between them. CDR1 and CDR2 (germline): SGHTA, FQGNSA. CDR3 coding DNA: TGTGCCAGCAGCTTAGCGCCATCGGGGGTGGACACCGGGGAGCTGTTTTTT. As protein: CASSLAPSGVDTGELFF.

The genes are TRBV18 and TRBJ1-1; 8 bases are shared with TRBD1. In germline, CDR1 is KGHSH, CDR2 LQKENI. The CDR3 runs 15 residues. Trimming cost V 2 bases and J 7 bases; bases outside gene matches: 9. The CDR3 coding sequence is TGTGCCAGCTCACCATTCGGGACAGGCCTAGTTGAAGCTTTCTTT. Translated, it gives CASSPFGTGLVEAFF.

The chain is built from TRBV10-1 and TRBJ2-3; 8 bases align to TRBD2. V was clipped by 5 bases and J by 0 bases; unmatched bases: 4. Germline V CDR1 and CDR2: WNHNN, SYGVQD (reference sequence). The CDR3 is 15 amino acids. CDR3 bases: TGCGCCAGCAGTTGGGTAGCGGGAAGCACAGATACGCAGTATTTT. Protein sequence: CASSWVAGSTDTQYF.

This clone showed up just once. The chain joins TRBV28 to TRBJ1-2, with TRBD1 matching over 7 bases. CDR1 MDHEN and CDR2 SYDVKM come from the germline V gene. Trimming removed 6 bases from V and 6 bases from J; junction bases left unmatched: 13. The CDR3 totals 15 residues. The CDR3 bases are TGTGCCAGCAGACCGGGACAGTTGATAAGGGATGGCTACACCTTC. As protein: CASRPGQLIRDGYTF.

This clone came up a few times. Here the CDR3 DNA reads TGTGCCAGCAGTCCAGAGGGACAAAACTATGGCTACACCTTC. Translated: CASSPEGQNYGYTF. V and J are TRBV3-1 (or the pseudogene TRBV3-2) and TRBJ1-2, with D maybe TRBD1 (6 bases). This CDR3 contains 14 residues. V was pared by 6 bases and J by 2 bases, with 13 bases between. The germline gives CDR1 LGHDT, CDR2 YNNKEL (reference sequence).

The genes are TRBV4-3 and TRBJ1-6, with D unresolved. Germline V gives CDR1 LGHNA, CDR2 YSLEER. The CDR3 consists of 14 residues. V lost 4 bases, J lost 6 bases, and 10 bases lay in between. DNA of the CDR3: TGCGCCAGCAGCCGAGCAGGAAGTAATTCACCCCTCCACTTT. Its protein product is CASSRAGSNSPLHF.

The chain recombines TRBV7-2 with TRBJ1-1; perhaps TRBD1 as D (5 bases). The germline V gene encodes CDR1 SGHTA and CDR2 FQGNSA. The V end was cut by 1 base, the J end by 6 bases, with 18 bases between. The CDR3 length is 16 residues. Here the CDR3 reads CASSLVARERGAEAFF. The CDR3 region has the DNA TGTGCCAGCAGCTTAGTGGCGAGGGAGCGGGGGGCTGAAGCTTTCTTT.

The rearrangement links TRBV7-6 to TRBJ2-1; TRBD2 aligns across 7 bases. The CDR3 spans 16 residues. Germline lookup yields CDR1 SGHVS and CDR2 FNYEAQ. V shed 4 bases, J shed 0 bases, and the junction held 6 bases outside the gene matches. CDR3 in amino acids: CASSSPLASSYNEQFF. Here the CDR3 DNA reads TGTGCCAGCAGCTCCCCACTAGCGAGCTCCTACAATGAGCAGTTCTTC.